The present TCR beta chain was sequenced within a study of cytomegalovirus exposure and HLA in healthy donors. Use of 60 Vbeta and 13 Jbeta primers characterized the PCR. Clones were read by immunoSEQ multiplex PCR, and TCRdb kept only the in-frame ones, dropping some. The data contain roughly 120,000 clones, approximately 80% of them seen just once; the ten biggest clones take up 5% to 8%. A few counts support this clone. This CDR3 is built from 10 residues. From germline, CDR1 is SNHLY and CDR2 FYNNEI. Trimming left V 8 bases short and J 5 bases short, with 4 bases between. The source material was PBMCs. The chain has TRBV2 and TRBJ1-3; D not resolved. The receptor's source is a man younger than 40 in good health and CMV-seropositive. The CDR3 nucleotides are TGTGCCAGCCAGAGAAACACCATATATTTT. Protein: CASQRNTIYF.